This record covers a single TCR beta chain. Its antigen is not known. Germline V gene sequence: CDR1 MNHNS, CDR2 SASEGT. The CDR3 totals 15 residues. V dropped 7 bases and J dropped 1 base, with 16 bases sitting between them. This table comes from immunoSEQ multiplex PCR, and its TCRdb copy is limited to in-frame clones, with some not included. The repertoire holds about 39,000 clones, with about 81% as singletons. This sample was taken from a study of OX40 agonist ivuxolimab in advanced cancers. The study's findings and limits: The expanded peripheral T cells' antigen specificity was not determined. CD4+ T cells averaged fewer expanded clones than CD8+ T cells.

Blood was sampled at baseline, cycle 4 day 1, and cycle 7 day 1. The rearrangement joins TRBV6-1 to TRBJ2-5, with D perhaps given as TRBD1 or TRBD2 (7 bases each). The TCR sequence derives from an adult with an advanced solid tumor such as melanoma, head and neck, liver or kidney cancer. Specimen: CD4+ or CD8+ T cells sorted from blood, collected in a trial of the OX40 agonist ivuxolimab. The CDR3 spells CASTLGRGRQETQYF. CDR3 in DNA: TGTGCCAGCACCCTGGGGAGGGGGCGCCAAGAGACCCAGTACTTC.